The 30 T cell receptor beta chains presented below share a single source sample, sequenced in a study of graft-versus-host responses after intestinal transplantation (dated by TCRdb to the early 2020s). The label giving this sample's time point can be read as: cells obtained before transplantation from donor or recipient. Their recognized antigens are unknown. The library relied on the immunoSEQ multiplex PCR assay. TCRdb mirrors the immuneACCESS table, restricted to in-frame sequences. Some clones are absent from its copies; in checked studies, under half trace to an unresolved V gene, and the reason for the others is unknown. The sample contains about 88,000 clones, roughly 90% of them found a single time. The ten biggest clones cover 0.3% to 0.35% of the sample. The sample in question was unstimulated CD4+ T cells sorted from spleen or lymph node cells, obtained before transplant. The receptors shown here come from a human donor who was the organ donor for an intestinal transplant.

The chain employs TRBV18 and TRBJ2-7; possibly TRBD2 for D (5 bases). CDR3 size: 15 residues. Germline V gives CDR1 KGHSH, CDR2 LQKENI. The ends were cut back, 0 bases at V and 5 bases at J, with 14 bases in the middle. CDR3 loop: CASSPPGSSGNEQYF. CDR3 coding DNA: TGTGCCAGCTCACCACCTGGGAGCTCGGGTAACGAGCAGTACTTC.

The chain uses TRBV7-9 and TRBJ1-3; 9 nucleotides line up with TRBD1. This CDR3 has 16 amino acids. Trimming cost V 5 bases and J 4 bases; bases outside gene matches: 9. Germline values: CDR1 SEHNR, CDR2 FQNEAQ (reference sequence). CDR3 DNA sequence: TGTGCCAGCAGCCCCTCCGGGACAGGGATGGGAAACACCATATATTTT. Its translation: CASSPSGTGMGNTIYF.

The CDR3 DNA sequence: TGTGCCAGCAGCCCCAGGGGCGGGGAGCTGTTTTTT. It yields the protein CASSPRGGELFF. The J gene is TRBJ2-2, the V gene TRBV9, with D perhaps matching TRBD1 (6 bases). The CDR3 runs to 12 residues. V lost 4 bases to trimming and J lost 7 bases, with 8 bases between them. The V gene's germline CDR1 is SGDLS and CDR2 YYNGEE.

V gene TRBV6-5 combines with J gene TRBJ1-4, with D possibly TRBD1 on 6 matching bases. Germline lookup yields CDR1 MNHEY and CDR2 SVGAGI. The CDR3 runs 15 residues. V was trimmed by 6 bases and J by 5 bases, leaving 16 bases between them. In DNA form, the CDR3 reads TGTGCCAGCAGGTCCAACGGACAGAAAAATGAAAAACTGTTTTTT. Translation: CASRSNGQKNEKLFF.

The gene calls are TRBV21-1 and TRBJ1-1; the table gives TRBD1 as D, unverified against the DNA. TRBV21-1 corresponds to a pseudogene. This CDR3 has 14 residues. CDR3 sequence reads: CASSRRGIDTEAFF. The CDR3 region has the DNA TGTGCCAGCAGCAGAAGGGGGATAGACACTGAAGCTTTCTTT.

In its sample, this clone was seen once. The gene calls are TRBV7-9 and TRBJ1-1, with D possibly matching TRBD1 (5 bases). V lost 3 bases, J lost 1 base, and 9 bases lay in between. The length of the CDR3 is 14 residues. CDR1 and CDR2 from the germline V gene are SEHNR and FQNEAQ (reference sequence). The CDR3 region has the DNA TGTGCCAGCAGCTTCGGGGGAAGGAACACTGAAGCTTTCTTT. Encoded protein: CASSFGGRNTEAFF.

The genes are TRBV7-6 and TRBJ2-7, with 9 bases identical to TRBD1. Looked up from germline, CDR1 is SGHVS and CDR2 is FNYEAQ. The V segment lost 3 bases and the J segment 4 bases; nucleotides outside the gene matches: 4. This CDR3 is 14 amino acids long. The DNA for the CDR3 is TGTGCCAGCAGCTTCCCGGGACAGGGTTACGAGCAGTACTTC. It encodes CASSFPGQGYEQYF.

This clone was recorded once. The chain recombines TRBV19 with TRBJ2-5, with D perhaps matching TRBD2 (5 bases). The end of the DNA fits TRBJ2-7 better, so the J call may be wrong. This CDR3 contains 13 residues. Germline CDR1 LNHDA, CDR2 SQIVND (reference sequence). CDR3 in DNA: TGTGCCAGTAGTGTTCGGGGATCCTACGAGCAGTACTTC. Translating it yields CASSVRGSYEQYF.

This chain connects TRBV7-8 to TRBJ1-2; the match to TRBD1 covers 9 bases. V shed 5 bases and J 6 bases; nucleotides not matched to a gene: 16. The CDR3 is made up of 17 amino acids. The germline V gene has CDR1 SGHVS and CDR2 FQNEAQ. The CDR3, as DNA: TGTGCCAGCAGCATGCTAATTAACAGGGGGCGTAGGCATGGCTACACCTTC. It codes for CASSMLINRGRRHGYTF.

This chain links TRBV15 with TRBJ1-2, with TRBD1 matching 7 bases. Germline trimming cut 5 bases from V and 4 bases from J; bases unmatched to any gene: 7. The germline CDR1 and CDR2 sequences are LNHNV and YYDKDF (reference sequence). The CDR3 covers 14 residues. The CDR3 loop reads CATSPPGDSYGYTF. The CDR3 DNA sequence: TGTGCCACCAGCCCTCCTGGGGACAGCTATGGCTACACCTTC.

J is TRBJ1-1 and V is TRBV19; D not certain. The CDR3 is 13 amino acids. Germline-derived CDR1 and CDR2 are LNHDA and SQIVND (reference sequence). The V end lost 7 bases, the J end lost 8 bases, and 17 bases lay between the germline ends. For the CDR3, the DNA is TGTGCCAGTATCTCTCTGGGAGAACCAGAAGCTTTCTTT. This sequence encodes CASISLGEPEAFF.

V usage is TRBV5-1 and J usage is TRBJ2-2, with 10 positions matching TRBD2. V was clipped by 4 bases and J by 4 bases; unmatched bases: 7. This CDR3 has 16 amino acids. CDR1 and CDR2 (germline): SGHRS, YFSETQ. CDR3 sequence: CASSLLAGGVTGELFF. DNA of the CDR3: TGCGCCAGCAGCCTCTTAGCGGGGGGAGTCACCGGGGAGCTGTTTTTT.

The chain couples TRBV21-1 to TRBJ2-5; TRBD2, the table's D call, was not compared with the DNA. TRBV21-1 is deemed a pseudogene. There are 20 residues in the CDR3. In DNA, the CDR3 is TGTGCCAGCAGCCCCGCATACAGACGGGGGGTTTCAATTTTTCAAGAGACCCAGTACTTC. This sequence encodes CASSPAYRRGVSIFQETQYF.

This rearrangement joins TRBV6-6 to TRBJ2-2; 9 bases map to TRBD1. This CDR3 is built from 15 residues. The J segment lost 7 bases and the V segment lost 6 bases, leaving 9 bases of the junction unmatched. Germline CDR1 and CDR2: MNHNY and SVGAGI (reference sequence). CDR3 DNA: TGTGCCAGCAGCCCCCGGGACAGGGCTAGCGGGGAGCTGTTTTTT. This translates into CASSPRDRASGELFF.

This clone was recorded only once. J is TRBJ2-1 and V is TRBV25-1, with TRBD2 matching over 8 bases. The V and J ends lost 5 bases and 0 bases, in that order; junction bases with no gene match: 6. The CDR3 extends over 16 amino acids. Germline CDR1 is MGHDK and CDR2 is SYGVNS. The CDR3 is CASSTLAGSSYNEQFF. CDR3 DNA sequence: TGTGCCAGCAGTACCTTAGCGGGGAGCTCCTACAATGAGCAGTTCTTC.

CDR3 loop: CTSSQPTSLAGGLNSYEQYF. CDR3 DNA sequence: TGCACCAGCAGCCAACCCACCTCACTAGCGGGGGGCCTAAACTCCTACGAGCAGTACTTC. The chain combines TRBV1 with TRBJ2-7; TRBD2 was called by the table and not checked on the DNA. TRBV1 has pseudogene status. This CDR3 contains 20 residues.

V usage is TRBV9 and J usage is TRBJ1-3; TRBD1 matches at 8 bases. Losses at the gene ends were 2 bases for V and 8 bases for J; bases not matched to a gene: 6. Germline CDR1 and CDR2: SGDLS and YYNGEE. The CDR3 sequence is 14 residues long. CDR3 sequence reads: CASSVRTGRDTIYF. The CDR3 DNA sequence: TGTGCCAGCAGCGTTCGGACAGGGAGGGACACCATATATTTT.

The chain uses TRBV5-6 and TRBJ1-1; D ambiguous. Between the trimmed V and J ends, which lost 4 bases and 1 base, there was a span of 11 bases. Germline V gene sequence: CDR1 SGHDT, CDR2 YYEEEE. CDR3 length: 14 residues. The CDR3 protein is CASSRAVSNTEAFF. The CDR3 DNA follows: TGTGCCAGCAGCCGCGCTGTTTCGAACACTGAAGCTTTCTTT.

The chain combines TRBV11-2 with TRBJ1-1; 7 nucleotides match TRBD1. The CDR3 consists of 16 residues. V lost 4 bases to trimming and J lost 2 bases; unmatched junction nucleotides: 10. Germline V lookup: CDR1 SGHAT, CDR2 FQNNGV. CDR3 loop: CASSSPSGTDNTEAFF. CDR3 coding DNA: TGTGCCAGCAGCTCCCCATCCGGGACAGACAACACTGAAGCTTTCTTT.

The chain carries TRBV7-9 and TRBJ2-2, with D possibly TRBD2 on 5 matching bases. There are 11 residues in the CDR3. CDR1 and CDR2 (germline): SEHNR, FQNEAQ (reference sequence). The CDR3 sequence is CAGSRTGELFF. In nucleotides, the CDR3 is TGTGCGGGGAGCAGGACTGGGGAGCTGTTTTTT.

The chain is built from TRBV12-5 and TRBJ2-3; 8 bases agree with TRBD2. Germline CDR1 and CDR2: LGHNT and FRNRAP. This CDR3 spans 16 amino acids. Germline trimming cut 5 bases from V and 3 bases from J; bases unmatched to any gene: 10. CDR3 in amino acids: CASGTRGGRSTDTQYF. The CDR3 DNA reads TGTGCTAGTGGTACCCGGGGGGGCCGGTCGACAGATACGCAGTATTTT.

This chain's CDR3 is CASSLTSPGLGYEQYF. The CDR3 coding sequence is TGCGCCAGCAGCCTTACTTCCCCGGGACTAGGCTACGAGCAGTACTTC. This chain connects TRBV4-1 to TRBJ2-7; 8 bases fit TRBD2. There are 16 residues in the CDR3. Germline V CDR1 and CDR2: MGHRA, YSYEKL. With 4 bases clipped from V and 3 bases from J, the junction kept 11 bases outside the gene matches.

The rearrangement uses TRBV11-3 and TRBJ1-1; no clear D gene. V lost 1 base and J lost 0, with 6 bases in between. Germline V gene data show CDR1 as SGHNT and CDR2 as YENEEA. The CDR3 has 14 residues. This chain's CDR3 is CASSLGHMNTEAFF. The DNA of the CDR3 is TGTGCCAGCAGCTTAGGACACATGAACACTGAAGCTTTCTTT. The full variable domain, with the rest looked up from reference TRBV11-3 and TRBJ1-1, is EAGVVQSPRYKIIEKKQPVAFWCNPISGHNTLYWYLQNLGQGPELLIRYENEEAVDDSQLPKDRFSAERLKGVDSTLKIQPAELGDSAVYLCASSLGHMNTEAFFGQGTRLTVV.

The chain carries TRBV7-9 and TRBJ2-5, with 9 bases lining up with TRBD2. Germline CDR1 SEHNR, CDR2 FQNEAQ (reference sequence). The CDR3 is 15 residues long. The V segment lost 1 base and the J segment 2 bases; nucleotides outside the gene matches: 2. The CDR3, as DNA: TGTGCCAGCAGCTTAGATCTAGCGGGACAAGAGACCCAGTACTTC. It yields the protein CASSLDLAGQETQYF. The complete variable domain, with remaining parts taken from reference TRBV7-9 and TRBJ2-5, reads DTGVSQNPRHKITKRGQNVTFRCDPISEHNRLYWYRQTLGQGPEFLTYFQNEAQLEKSRLLSDRFSAERPKGSFSTLEIQRTEQGDSAMYLCASSLDLAGQETQYFGPGTRLLVL.

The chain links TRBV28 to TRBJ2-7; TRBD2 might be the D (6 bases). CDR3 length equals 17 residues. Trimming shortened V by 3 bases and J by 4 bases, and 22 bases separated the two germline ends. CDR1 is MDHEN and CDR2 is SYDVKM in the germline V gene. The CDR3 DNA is TGTGCCAGCAGTTTTCGTAGACCGGGACTTAGTCATTACGAGCAGTACTTC. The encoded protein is CASSFRRPGLSHYEQYF.

In nucleotides, the CDR3 is TGTGCCAGCAGCTCAACCGGGACTCCATACAATGAGCAGTTCTTC. Translated: CASSSTGTPYNEQFF. The chain carries TRBV7-2 and TRBJ2-1, with TRBD2 as a possible D gene (6 bases). The V and J ends lost 4 bases and 4 bases respectively, with 14 bases between them. This CDR3 is built from 15 residues. The germline V gene encodes CDR1 SGHTA and CDR2 FQGNSA.

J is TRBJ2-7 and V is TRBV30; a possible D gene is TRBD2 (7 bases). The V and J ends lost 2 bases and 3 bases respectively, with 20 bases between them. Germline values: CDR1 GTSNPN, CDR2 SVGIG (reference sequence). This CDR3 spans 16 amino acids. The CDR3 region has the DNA TGTGCCTGGAGTTTCGAGGTCGGGGGGCTAAACTACGAGCAGTACTTC. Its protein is CAWSFEVGGLNYEQYF. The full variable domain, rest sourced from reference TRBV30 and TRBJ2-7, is SQTIHQWPATLVQPVGSPLSLECTVEGTSNPNLYWYRQAAGRGLQLLFYSVGIGQISSEVPQNLSASRPQDRQFILSSKKLLLSDSGFYLCAWSFEVGGLNYEQYFGPGTRLTVT.

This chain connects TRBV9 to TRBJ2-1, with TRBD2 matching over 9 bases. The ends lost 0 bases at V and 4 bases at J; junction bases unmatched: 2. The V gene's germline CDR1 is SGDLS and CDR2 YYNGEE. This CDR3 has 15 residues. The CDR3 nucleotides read TGTGCCAGCAGCGTAGTCCTAGCGGGATACAATGAGCAGTTCTTC. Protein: CASSVVLAGYNEQFF.

The CDR3 loop reads CASSPMVAGGYEQYF. The CDR3 DNA follows: TGTGCCAGCAGCCCCATGGTAGCGGGAGGCTACGAGCAGTACTTC. The chain combines TRBV7-9 with TRBJ2-7, with TRBD2 identical over 10 bases. Germline V lookup: CDR1 SEHNR, CDR2 FQNEAQ (reference sequence). This CDR3 has 15 residues. V trimming: 5 bases; J trimming: 3 bases; junction bases outside the gene matches: 7.

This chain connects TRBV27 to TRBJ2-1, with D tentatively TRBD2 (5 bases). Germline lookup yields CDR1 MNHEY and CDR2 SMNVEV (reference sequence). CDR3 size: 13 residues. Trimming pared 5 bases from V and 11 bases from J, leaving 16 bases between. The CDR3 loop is CASSRGFFSKQFF. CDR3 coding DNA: TGTGCCAGCAGTAGAGGGTTCTTCTCCAAGCAGTTCTTC.